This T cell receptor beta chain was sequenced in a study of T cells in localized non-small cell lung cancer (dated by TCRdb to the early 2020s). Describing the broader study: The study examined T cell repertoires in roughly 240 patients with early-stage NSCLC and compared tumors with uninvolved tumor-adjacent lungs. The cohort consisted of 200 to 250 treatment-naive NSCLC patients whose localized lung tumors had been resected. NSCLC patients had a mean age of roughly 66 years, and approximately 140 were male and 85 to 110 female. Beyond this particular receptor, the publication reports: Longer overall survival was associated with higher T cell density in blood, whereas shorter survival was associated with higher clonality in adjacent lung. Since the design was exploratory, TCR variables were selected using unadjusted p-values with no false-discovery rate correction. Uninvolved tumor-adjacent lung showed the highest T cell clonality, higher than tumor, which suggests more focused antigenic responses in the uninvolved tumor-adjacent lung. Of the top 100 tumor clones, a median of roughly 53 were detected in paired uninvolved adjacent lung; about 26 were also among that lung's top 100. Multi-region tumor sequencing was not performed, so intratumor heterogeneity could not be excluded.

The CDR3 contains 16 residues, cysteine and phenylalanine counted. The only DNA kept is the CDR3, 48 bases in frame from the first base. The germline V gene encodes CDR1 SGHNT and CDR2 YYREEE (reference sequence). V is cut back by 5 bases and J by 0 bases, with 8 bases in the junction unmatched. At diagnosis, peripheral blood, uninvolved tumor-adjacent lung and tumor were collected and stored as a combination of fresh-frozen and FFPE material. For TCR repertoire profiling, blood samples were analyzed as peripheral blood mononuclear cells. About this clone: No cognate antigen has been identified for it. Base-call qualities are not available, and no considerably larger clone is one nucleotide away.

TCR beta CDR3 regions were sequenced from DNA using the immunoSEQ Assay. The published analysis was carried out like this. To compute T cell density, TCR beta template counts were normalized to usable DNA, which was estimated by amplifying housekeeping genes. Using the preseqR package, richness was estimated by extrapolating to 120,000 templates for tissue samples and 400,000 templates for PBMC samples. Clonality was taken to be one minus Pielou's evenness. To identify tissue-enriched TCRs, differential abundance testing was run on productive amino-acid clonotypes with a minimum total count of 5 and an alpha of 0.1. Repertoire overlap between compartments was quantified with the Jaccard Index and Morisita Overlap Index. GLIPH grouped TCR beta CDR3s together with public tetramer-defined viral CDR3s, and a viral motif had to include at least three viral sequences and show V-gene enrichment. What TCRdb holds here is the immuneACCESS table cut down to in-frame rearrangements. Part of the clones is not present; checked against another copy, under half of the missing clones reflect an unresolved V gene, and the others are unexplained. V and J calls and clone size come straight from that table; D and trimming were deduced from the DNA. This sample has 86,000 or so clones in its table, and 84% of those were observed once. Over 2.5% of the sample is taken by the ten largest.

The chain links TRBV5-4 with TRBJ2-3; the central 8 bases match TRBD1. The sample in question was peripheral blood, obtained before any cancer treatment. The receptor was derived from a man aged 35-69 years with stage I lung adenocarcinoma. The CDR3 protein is CASRSAGGGSTDTQYF. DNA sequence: TGTGCCAGCAGGTCGGCAGGGGGCGGGAGCACAGATACGCAGTATTTT.